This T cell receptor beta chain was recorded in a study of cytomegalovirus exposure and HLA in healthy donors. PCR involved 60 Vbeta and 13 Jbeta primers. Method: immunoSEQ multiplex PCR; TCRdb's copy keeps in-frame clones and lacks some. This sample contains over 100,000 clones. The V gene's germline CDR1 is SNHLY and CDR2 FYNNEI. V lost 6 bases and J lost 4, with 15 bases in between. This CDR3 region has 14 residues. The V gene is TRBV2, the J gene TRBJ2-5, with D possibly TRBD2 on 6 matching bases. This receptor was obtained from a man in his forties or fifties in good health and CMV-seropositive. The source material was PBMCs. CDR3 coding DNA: TGTGCCAGCAGCTCCTTCACGCGGGGAGAGACCCAGTACTTC. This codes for CASSSFTRGETQYF.